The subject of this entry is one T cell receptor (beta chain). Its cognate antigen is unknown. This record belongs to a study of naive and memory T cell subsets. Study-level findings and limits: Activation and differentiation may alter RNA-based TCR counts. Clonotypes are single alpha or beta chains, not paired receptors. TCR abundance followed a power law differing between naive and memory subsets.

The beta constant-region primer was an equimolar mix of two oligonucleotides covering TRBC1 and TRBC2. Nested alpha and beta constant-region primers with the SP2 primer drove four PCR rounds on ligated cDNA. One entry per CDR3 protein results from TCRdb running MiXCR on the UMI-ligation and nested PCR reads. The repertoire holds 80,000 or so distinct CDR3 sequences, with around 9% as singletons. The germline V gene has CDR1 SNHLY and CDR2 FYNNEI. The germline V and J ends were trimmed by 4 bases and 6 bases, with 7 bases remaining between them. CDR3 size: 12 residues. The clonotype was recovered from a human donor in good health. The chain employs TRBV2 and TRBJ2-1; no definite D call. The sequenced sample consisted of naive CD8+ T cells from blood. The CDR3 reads CASSGTVNEQFF. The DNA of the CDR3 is TGTGCCAGCAGTGGGACGGTCAATGAGCAGTTCTTC.